This TCR beta chain was recorded in a study of blood T cells in healthy people across ages. Next came a second PCR, run for roughly 6 to 11 cycles, which used a sample-barcoded 5' primer along with a J-beta primer mix. A template-switch adaptor with 12 random nucleotides tagged each cDNA molecule. Each CDR3 protein is one row after TCRdb ran MiXCR on the 5' RACE reads. Of about a million distinct CDR3 sequences in the sample, just over 50% are singletons; the top ten hold roughly a fifth. Study-level findings and limits: Lack of knowledge of donor CMV status possibly confounded expanded clonotype changes.

Each donor was a healthy Caucasian individual from Russia, aged roughly 6 to 100. PBMCs were isolated at a quantity of at least 6 million per sample. Details on this clonotype: What it binds is unknown.

V shed 1 base, J shed 5 bases, and the junction held 12 bases outside the gene matches. Germline loops: CDR1 LGHDT, CDR2 YNNKEL (reference sequence). The CDR3 consists of 18 residues. The chain has TRBV3-1 and TRBJ2-1; 9 nucleotides agree with TRBD2. The sample was blood. The clonotype was recovered from a woman aged 60-75 years in good health. Here the CDR3 reads CASSQAPPLAGRDNEQFF. The CDR3, as DNA: TGTGCCAGCAGCCAAGCTCCCCCACTAGCGGGCCGCGACAATGAGCAGTTCTTC.